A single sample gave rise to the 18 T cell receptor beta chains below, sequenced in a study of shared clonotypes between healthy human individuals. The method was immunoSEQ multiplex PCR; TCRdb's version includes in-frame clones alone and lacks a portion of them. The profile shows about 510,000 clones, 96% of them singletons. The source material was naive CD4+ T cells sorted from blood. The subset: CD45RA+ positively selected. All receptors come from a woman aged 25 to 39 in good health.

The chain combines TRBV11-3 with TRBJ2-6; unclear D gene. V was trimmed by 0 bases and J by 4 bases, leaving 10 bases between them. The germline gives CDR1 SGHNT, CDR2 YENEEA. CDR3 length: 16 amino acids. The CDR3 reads CASSLEVVTGANVLTF. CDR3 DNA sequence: TGTGCCAGCAGCTTAGAGGTCGTAACCGGGGCCAACGTCCTGACTTTC.

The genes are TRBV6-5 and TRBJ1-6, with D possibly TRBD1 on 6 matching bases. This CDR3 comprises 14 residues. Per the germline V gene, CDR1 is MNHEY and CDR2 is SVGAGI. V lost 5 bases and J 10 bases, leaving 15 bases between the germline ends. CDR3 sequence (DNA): TGTGCCAGCAGTAGGACAGACGAGGGATCACCCCTCCACTTT. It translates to CASSRTDEGSPLHF.

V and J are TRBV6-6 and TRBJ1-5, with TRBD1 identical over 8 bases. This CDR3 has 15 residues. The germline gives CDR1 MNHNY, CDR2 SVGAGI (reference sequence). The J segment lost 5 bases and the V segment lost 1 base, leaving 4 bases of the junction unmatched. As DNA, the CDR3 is TGTGCCAGCAGTTACTACCCGGACAGGGATCAGCCCCAGCATTTT. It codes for CASSYYPDRDQPQHF.

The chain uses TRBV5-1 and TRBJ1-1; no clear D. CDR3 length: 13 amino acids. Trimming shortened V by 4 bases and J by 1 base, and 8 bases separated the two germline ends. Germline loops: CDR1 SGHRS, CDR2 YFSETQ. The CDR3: CASSSLENTEAFF. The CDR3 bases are TGCGCCAGCAGCAGCTTGGAGAACACTGAAGCTTTCTTT. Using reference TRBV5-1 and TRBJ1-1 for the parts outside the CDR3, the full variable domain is KAGVTQTPRYLIKTRGQQVTLSCSPISGHRSVSWYQQTPGQGLQFLFEYFSETQRNKGNFPGRFSGRQFSNSRSEMNVSTLELGDSALYLCASSSLENTEAFFGQGTRLTVV.

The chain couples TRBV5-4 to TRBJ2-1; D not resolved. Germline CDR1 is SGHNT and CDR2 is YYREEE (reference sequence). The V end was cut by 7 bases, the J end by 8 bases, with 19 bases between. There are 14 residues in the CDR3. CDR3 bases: TGTGCCAGCGCTCCATACGGTTCCAGCGATGAGCAGTTCTTC. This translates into CASAPYGSSDEQFF.

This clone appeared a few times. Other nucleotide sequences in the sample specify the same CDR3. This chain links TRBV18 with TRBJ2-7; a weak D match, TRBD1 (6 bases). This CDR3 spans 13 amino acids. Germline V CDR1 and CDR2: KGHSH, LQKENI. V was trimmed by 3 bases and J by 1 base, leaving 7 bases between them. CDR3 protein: CASSPGTSYEQYF. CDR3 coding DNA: TGTGCCAGCTCACCTGGGACATCCTACGAGCAGTACTTC.

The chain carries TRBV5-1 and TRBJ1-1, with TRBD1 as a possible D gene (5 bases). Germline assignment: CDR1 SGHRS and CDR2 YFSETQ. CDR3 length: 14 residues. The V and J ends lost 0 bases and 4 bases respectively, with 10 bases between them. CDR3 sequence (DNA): TGCGCCAGCAGCTTGGCGGTGCAGGGCACTGAAGCTTTCTTT. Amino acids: CASSLAVQGTEAFF.

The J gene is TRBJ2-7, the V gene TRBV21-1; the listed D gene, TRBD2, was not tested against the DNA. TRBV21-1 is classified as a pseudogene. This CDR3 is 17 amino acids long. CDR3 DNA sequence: TGTGCCAGCAGCAAAGCCCCTAGACTAGCGGGAGTCTACGAGCAGTACTTC. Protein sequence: CASSKAPRLAGVYEQYF.

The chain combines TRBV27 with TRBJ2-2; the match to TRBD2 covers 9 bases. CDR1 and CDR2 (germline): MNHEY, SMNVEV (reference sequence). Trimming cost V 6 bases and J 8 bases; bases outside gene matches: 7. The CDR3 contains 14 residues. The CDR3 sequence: CASRNSGSLGELFF. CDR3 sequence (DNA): TGTGCCAGCAGGAATAGCGGGAGTTTGGGGGAGCTGTTTTTT.

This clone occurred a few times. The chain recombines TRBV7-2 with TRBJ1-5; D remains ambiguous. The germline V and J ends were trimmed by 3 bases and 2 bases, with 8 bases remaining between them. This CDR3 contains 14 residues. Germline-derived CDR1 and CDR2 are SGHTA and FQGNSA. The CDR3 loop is CASSLREGNQPQHF. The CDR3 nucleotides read TGTGCCAGCAGCTTGAGGGAAGGCAATCAGCCCCAGCATTTT.

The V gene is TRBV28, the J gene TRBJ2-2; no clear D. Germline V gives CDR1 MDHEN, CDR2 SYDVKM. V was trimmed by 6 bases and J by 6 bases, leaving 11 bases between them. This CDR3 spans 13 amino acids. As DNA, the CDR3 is TGTGCCAGCAGCCTCCGCCGGTCCGGGGAGCTGTTTTTT. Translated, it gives CASSLRRSGELFF.

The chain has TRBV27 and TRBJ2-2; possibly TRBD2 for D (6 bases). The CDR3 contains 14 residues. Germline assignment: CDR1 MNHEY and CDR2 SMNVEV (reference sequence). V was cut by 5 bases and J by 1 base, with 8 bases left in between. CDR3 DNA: TGTGCCAGCAGTCGGGACTGGAACACCGGGGAGCTGTTTTTT. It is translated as CASSRDWNTGELFF.

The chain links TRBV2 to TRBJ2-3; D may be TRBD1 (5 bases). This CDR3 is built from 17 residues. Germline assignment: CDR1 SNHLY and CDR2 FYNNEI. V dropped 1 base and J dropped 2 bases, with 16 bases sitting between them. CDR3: CASSEGVSGHHTDTQYF. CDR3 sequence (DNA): TGTGCCAGCAGTGAAGGAGTGAGTGGACACCACACAGATACGCAGTATTTT.

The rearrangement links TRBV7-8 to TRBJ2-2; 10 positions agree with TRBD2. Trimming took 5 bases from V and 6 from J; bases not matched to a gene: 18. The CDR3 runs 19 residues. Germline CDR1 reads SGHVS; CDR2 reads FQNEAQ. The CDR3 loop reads CASSPSLSGRASRSGELFF. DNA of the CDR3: TGTGCCAGCAGCCCATCCCTCAGCGGGAGGGCCAGTCGGTCCGGGGAGCTGTTTTTT. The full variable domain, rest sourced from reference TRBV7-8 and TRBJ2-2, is GAGVSQSPRYKVAKRGQDVALRCDPISGHVSLFWYQQALGQGPEFLTYFQNEAQLDKSGLPSDRFFAERPEGSVSTLKIQRTQQEDSAVYLCASSPSLSGRASRSGELFFGEGSRLTVL.

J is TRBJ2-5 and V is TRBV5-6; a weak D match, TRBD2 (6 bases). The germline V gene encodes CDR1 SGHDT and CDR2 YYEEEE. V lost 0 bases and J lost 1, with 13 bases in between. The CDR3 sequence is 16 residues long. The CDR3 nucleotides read TGTGCCAGCAGCTTGGATTGGGCGGGGATCCAAGAGACCCAGTACTTC. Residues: CASSLDWAGIQETQYF.

As DNA, the CDR3 is TGTGCCAGCAGAGAAAGAAATTCACCCCTCCACTTT. This codes for CASRERNSPLHF. The V and J genes are TRBV6-5 and TRBJ1-6, with D unresolved. The CDR3 has 12 residues. The V gene's germline CDR1 is MNHEY and CDR2 SVGAGI. V shed 6 bases and J shed 7 bases, with 7 bases lying between them.

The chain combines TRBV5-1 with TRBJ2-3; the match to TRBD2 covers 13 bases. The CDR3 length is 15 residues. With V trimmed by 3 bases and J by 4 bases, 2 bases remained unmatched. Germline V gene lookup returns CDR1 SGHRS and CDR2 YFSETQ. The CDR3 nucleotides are TGCGCCAGCAGCTGGACTAGCGGGAGCGCAGATACGCAGTATTTT. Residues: CASSWTSGSADTQYF.

CDR3 nucleotide sequence: TGTGCCAGCAGCCCTTGGGGAGGGATGGCGTACGAGCAGTACTTC. Its protein is CASSPWGGMAYEQYF. This rearrangement joins TRBV13 to TRBJ2-5; 7 bases agree with TRBD2. The end of the DNA aligns better with TRBJ2-7, so the J call may be wrong. CDR3 length equals 15 residues. Germline CDR1 and CDR2: PRHDT and FYEKMQ (reference sequence).